This TCR beta chain was identified during a study of blood T cell repertoires in COVID-19. Repertoires were generated with immunoSEQ multiplex PCR, while TCRdb's copy carries only in-frame clones and drops some. The table shows roughly 190,000 clones, with about nine tenths occurring only once. After removal of 3 bases from V and 7 bases from J, the junction contained 8 bases not matched to a gene. The CDR3 is 15 amino acids. Germline V gene lookup returns CDR1 SGHRS and CDR2 YFSETQ. This sequence joins TRBV5-1 and TRBJ2-1, with 9 bases matching TRBD1. The sequenced material came from PBMCs or T cells enriched from blood (not recorded which). This TCR was sampled from a woman aged 30 to 39 who had recovered from COVID-19. The CDR3 spells CASSSSGTGSNEQFF. CDR3 sequence (DNA): TGCGCCAGCAGCTCGTCCGGGACAGGGTCGAATGAGCAGTTCTTC.